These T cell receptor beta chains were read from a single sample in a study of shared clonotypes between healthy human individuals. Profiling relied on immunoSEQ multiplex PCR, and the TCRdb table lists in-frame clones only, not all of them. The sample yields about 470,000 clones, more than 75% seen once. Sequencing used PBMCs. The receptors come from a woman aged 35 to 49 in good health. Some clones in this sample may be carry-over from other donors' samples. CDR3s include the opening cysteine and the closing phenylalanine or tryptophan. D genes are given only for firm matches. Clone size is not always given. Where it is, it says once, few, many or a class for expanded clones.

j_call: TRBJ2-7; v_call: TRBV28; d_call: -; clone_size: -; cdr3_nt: TGTGCCAGCACCTTTTTCCGGTCCTCCTACGAGCAGTACTTC; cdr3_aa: CASTFFRSSYEQYF
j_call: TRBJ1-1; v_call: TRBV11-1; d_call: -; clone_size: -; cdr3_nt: TGTGCCAGCAAACATATCGGGGGGTTTGAAGCTTTCTTT; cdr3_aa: CASKHIGGFEAFF
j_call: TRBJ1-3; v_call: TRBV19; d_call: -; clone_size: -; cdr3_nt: TGTGCCAGTAGTACCCTGCCAGATCGGTCTGGAAACACCATATATTTT; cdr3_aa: CASSTLPDRSGNTIYF
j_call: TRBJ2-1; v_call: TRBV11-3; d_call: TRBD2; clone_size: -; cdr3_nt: TGTGCCAGCAGCTTGGGACTAGCGGGAGGGCCTATTGAGCAGTTCTTC; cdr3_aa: CASSLGLAGGPIEQFF
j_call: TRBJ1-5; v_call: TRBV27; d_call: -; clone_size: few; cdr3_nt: TGTGCCAGCACCCTCCTGCTCCTCCCAGGGCCCAATCAGCCCCAGCATTTT; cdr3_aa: CASTLLLLPGPNQPQHF
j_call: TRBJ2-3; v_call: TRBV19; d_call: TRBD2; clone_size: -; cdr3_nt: TGTGCCAGTAGCATGGGACTAGCGGGAGCGGATACGCAGTATTTT; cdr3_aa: CASSMGLAGADTQYF
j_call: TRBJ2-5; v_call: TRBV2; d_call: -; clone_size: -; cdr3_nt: TGTGCCAGCAGGACAGGACTTACGCTAGGGGAGACCCAGTACTTC; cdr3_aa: CASRTGLTLGETQYF
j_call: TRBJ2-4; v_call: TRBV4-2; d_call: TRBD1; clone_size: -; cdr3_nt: TGTGCCAGCAGCCAAGAAGGAACAGGGGAAAACATTCAGTACTTC; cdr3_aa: CASSQEGTGENIQYF
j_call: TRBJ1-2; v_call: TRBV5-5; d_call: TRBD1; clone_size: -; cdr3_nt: TGTGCCAGCAGCTTCACCGGGACAGGGGTTCCCTATGGCTACACCTTC; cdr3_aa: CASSFTGTGVPYGYTF
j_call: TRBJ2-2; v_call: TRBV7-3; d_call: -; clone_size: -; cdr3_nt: TGTGCCAGCAGCTTAGGCAGAAACACCGGGGAGCTGTTTTTT; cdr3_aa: CASSLGRNTGELFF
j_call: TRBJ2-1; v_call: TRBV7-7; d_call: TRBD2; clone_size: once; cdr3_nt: TGTGCTAGCAGCTTACTAGCGGGAGGCTACAATGAGCAGTTCTTC; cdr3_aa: CASSLLAGGYNEQFF
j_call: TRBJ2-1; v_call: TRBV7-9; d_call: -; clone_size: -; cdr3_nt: TGTGCCAGCAGCTTAACGGACTTCAATGAGCAGTTCTTC; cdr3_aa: CASSLTDFNEQFF
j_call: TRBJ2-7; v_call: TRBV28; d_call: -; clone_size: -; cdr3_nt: TGTGCCAGCAGTTCCCGCTCCTACGAGCAGTACTTC; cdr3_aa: CASSSRSYEQYF
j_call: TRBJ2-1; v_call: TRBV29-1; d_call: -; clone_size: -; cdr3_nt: TGCAGCGTCCTCCGGGAAGACAATGAGCAGTTCTTC; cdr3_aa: CSVLREDNEQFF
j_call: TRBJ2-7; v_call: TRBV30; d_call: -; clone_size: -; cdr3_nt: TGTGCCTGGAGGAGGGCCTACGAGCAGTACTTC; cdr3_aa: CAWRRAYEQYF
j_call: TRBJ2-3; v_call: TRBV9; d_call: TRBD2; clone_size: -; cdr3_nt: TGTGCCAGCAGCGTAGCCTTACTAGCGCGGCCAGATACGCAGTATTTT; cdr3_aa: CASSVALLARPDTQYF
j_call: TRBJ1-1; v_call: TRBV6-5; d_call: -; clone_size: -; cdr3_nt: TGTGCCAGCAGGGAGGACAGGAACACTGAAGCTTTCTTT; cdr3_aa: CASREDRNTEAFF
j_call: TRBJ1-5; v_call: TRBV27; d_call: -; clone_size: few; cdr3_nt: TGTGCCAGCAGTTTCCTTCGCGGAGCCCAGCCCCAGCATTTT; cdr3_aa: CASSFLRGAQPQHF
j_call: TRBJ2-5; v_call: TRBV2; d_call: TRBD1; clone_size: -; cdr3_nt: TGTGCCAGCAGGGGACAGGGCATAGAGACCCAGTACTTC; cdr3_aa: CASRGQGIETQYF
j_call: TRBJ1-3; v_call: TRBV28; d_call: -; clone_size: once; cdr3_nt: TGTGCCAGCAGCTTATACACCCCTGGAAACACCATATATTTT; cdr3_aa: CASSLYTPGNTIYF
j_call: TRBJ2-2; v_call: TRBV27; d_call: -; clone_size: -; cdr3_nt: TGTGCCAGCAGTTTATACACCGGGGAGCTGTTTTTT; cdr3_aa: CASSLYTGELFF
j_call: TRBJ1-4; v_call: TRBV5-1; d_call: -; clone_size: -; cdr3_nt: TGCGCCAGCAGCCCTAATCCGGGTGCAACTAATGAAAAACTGTTTTTT; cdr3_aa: CASSPNPGATNEKLFF
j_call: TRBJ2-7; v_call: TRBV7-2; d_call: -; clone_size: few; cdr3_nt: TGTGCCAGCAGCTTAATACACGAGCAGTACTTC; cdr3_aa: CASSLIHEQYF
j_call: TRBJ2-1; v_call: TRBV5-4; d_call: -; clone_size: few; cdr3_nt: TGTGCCAGCAGTCTAGCGACCAGCTCCTACAATGAGCAGTTCTTC; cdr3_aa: CASSLATSSYNEQFF